The following is a TCR beta chain sequence with its context. Its target antigen remains unknown. It has no much larger one-base neighbor in the sample; base qualities were not kept. Within the sample, other DNA sequences also encode this same CDR3. The CDR3 regions of human TCRbeta chains were analyzed by immunosequencing. The paper's data handling went like this. Repertoire TCRs were checked for matches against a reference library of SARS-CoV-2-specific TCRs that had been generated using the MIRA antigen-specificity platform. Breadth meant the fraction of unique TCRs that were SARS-CoV-2-associated, whereas depth meant the fraction of total T cells that were SARS-CoV-2-associated. Using the MIRA data, each spike-specific TCR was assigned both to the spike region to which the TCR was reactive and to a CD4 or CD8 class. Log10-transformed breadth and depth values were compared by one-way ANOVA with Sidak's multiple comparisons tests. Held by TCRdb, this immuneACCESS table contains in-frame sequences only and omits some clones. Under half of the omission traces to an unresolved V gene where checked; the cause of the rest is unknown. V, J and clone size reflect that table, while D and trimming were determined from the DNA. In all, the sample holds fewer than 120,000 clones, and nearly 90% of those were seen once. The ten largest clones add up to around 3% of the sample.

The meaning of the sample's time point label: baseline before first vaccination. Samples from vaccinated people were obtained from the UK trials COV001 and COV002, which included a single-blind randomized controlled phase 2/3 trial of AZD1222 (ChAdOx1 nCoV-19) in healthy adults. For TCRbeta chain sequencing, PBMC samples from trial participants were taken at day 0 and at day 28 after the second dose. The sample belongs to a study of T cell responses to AZD1222 COVID-19 vaccine (dated by TCRdb to about 2021). Regarding the study in general: Because spike-specific TCR depth and breadth did not differ between the two schedules, AZD1222 recipients who got a second dose at roughly 4 weeks were pooled with those who got a second dose at roughly 12 weeks. TCR sequencing covered about 230 trial participants: 207 given two doses of AZD1222 and approximately 26 given two doses of MenACWY control vaccine. Enrollment into the trials was organized by age into subgroups of 18-55, 56-69 and 70-plus years, and those subgroups contained roughly 140, 27 and 60 TCR-sequenced participants, respectively. General findings and caveats noted by the study authors: Nearly half of unique spike-specific TCRs reportedly recognized epitopes outside regions mutated in the B.1.351 and B.1.1.7 variants. Because no day 14 peak-response samples were available, repertoires were characterized only after the peak T cell response. Conclusions about previously exposed vaccinees are limited because only six or seven AZD1222 recipients were SARS-CoV-2 seropositive at baseline. A significant rise in spike-specific TCR breadth and depth was observed after two AZD1222 doses relative to day 0 and relative to MenACWY recipients. In the small 56-69-year group, the increase in depth fell short of significance, most likely because of low power. Participants were mostly white British and included more females than males, and it was suggested by the authors that clonal diversity may have been underestimated. The whole spike protein was spanned by vaccine-associated CD4 TCRs, and dominant responses were seen in regions 160-218 and 743-854.

The cysteine opens and the phenylalanine closes a CDR3 of 12 amino acids. Kept here is only the CDR3 DNA, which spans 36 bases and is read in frame from base 1. Looking up the germline V gene (reference sequence) yields CDR1 LNHDA and CDR2 SQIVND. The trim is 6 bases for V and 4 bases for J, with a gap of 7 bases between the germline ends. The TCR sequence derives from an adult in good health. The rearranged chain carries TRBV19 and TRBJ1-5; the D gene cannot be resolved reliably. Sample: peripheral blood, taken on day 0 of AZD1222 vaccination. The CDR3 protein sequence reads: CASSGSNQPQHF. The DNA sequence follows: TGTGCCAGTAGCGGTTCGAATCAGCCCCAGCATTTT.